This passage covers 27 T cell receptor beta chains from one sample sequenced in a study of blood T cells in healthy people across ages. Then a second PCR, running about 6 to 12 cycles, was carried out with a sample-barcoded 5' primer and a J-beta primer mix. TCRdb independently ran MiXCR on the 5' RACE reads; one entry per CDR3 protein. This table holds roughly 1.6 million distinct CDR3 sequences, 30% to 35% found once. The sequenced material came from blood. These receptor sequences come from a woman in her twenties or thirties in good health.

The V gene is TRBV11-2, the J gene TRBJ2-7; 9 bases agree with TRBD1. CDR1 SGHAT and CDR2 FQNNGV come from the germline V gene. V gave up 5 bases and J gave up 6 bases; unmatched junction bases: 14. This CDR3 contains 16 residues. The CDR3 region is CASSQPPGTGKAEQYF. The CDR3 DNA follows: TGTGCCAGCAGCCAACCCCCCGGGACAGGGAAAGCCGAGCAGTACTTC. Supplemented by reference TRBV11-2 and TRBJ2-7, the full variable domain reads EAGVAQSPRYKIIEKRQSVAFWCNPISGHATLYWYQQILGQGPKLLIQFQNNGVVDDSQLPKDRFSAERLKGVDSTLKIQPAKLEDSAVYLCASSQPPGTGKAEQYFGPGTRLTVT.

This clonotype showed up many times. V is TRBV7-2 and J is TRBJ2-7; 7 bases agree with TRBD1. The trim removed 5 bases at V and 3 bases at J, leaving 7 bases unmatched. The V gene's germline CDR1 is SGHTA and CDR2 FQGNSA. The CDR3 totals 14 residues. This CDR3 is CASSPTGLSYEQYF. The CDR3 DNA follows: TGTGCCAGCAGCCCGACAGGGTTGAGCTACGAGCAGTACTTC.

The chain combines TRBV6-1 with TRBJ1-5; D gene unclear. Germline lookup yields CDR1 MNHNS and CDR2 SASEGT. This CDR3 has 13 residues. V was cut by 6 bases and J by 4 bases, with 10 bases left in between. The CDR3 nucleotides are TGTGCCAGCAGGGTGAAAGGAAATCAGCCCCAGCATTTT. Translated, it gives CASRVKGNQPQHF.

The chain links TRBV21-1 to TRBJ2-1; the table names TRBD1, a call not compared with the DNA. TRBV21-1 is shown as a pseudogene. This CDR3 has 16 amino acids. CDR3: CASSKEDSGSYNEQFF. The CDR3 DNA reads TGTGCCAGCAGCAAAGAGGACAGTGGGTCCTACAATGAGCAGTTCTTC.

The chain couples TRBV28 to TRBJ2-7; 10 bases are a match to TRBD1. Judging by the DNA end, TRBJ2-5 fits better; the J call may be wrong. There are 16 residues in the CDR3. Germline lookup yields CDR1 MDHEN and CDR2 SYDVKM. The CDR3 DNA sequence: TGTGCCAGCAGTTCGCCACCGACAGGGGGCATAGAGACCCAGTACTTC. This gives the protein CASSSPPTGGIETQYF.

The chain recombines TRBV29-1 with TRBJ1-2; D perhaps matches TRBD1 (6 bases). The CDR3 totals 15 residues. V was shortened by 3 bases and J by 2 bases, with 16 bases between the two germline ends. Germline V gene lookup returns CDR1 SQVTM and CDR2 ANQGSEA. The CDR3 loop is CSVDSGGRRNYGYTF. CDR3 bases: TGCAGCGTTGATAGTGGGGGGCGCAGGAACTATGGCTACACCTTC.

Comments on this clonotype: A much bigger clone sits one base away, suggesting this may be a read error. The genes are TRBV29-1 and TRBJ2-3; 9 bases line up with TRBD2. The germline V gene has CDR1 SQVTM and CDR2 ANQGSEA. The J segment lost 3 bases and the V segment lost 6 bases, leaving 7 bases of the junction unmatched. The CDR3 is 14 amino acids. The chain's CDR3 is CSVAGGGITDTQYF. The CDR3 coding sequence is TGCAGCGTCGCGGGAGGGGGAATAACAGATACGCAGTATTTT.

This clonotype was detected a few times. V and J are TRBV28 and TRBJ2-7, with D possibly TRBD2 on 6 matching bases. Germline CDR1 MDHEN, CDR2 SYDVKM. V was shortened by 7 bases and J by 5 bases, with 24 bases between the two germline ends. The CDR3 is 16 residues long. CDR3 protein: CASTPDGGTLIHEQYF. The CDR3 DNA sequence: TGTGCCAGCACTCCGGATGGTGGGACTCTCATCCACGAGCAGTACTTC.

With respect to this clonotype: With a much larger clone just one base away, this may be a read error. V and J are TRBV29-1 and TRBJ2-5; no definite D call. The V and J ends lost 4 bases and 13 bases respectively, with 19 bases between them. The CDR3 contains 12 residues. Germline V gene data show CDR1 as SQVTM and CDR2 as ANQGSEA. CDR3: CSVVGNGHERYF. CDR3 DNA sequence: TGCAGCGTTGTAGGGAACGGGCACGAGCGGTACTTC.

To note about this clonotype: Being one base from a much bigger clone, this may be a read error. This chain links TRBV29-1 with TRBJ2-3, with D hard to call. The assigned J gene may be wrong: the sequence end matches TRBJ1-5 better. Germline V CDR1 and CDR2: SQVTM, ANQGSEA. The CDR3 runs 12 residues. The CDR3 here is CSVEVVTDTQHF. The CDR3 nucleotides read TGCAGCGTTGAAGTCGTCACAGATACGCAGCATTTT.

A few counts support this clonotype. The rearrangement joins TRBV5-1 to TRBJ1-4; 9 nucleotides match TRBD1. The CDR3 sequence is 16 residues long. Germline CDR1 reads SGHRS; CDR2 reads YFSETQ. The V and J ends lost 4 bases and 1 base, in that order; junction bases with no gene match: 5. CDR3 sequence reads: CASSKGQGITNEKLFF. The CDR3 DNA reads TGCGCCAGCAGCAAGGGACAGGGAATAACTAATGAAAAACTGTTTTTT.

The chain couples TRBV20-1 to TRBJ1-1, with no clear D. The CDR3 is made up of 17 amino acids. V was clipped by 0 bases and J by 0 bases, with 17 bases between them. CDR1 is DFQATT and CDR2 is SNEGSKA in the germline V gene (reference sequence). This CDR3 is CSARDDYLPILNTEAFF. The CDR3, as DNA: TGCAGTGCTAGAGATGATTATCTCCCGATTTTGAACACTGAAGCTTTCTTT.

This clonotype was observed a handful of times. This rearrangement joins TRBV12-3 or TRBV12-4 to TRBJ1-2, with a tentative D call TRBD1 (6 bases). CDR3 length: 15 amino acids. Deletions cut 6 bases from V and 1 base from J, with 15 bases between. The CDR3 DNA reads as TGTGCCAGCAGCCCAGGAGGGGGGCTTAACTATGGCTACACCTTC. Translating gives CASSPGGGLNYGYTF.

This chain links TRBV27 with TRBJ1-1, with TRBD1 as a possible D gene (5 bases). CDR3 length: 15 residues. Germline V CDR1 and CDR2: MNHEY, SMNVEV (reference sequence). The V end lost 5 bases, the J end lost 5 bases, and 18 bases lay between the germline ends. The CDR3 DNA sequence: TGTGCCAGCAGTCACAGGAGCCCTAGGTTTACTGAAGCTTTCTTT. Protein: CASSHRSPRFTEAFF.

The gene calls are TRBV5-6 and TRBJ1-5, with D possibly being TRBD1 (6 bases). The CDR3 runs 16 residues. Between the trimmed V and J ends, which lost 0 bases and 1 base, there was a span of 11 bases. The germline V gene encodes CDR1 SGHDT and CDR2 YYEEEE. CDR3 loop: CASSLVPGASNQPQHF. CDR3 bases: TGTGCCAGCAGCTTGGTTCCGGGGGCGAGCAATCAGCCCCAGCATTTT.

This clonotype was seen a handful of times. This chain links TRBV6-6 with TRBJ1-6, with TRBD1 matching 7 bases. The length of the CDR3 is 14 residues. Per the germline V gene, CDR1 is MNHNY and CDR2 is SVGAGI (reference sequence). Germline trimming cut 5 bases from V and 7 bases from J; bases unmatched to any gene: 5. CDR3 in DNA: TGTGCCAGCAGTGACCGGGACAGAAATTCACCCCTCCACTTT. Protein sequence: CASSDRDRNSPLHF.

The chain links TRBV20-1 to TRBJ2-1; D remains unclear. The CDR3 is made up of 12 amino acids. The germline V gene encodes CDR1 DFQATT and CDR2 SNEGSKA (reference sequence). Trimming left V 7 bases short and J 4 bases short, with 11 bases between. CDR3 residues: CSGHTIYNEQFF. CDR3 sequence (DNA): TGCAGTGGCCATACTATTTACAATGAGCAGTTCTTC.

The CDR3: CASSFEGAADTQYF. The CDR3 DNA reads TGCGCCAGCAGCTTCGAGGGGGCCGCAGATACGCAGTATTTT. This rearrangement joins TRBV5-1 to TRBJ2-3, with TRBD1 identical over 7 bases. CDR1 and CDR2 from the germline V gene are SGHRS and YFSETQ. V dropped 2 bases and J dropped 4; count of bases not matched to a gene: 4. The length of the CDR3 is 14 residues.

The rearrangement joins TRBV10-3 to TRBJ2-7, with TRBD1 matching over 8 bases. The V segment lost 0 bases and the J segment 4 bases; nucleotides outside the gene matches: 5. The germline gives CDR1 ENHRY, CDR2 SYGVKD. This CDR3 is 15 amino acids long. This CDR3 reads CAISESVQGAYEQYF. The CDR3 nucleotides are TGTGCCATCAGTGAGTCTGTTCAGGGGGCGTACGAGCAGTACTTC.

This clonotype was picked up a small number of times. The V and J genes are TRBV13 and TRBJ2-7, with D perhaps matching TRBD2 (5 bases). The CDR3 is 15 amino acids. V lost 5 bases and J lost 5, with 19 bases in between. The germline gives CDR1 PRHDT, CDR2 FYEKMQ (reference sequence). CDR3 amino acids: CASSAVGRAANEQYF. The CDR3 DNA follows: TGTGCCAGCAGCGCCGTCGGGCGGGCCGCCAACGAGCAGTACTTC.

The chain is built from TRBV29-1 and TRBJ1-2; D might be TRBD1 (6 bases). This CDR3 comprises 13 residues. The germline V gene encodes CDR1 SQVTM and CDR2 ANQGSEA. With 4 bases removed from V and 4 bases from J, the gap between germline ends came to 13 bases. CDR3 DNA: TGCAGCGTTGCAAGGGGGGGAAGCTATGGCTACACCTTC. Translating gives CSVARGGSYGYTF.

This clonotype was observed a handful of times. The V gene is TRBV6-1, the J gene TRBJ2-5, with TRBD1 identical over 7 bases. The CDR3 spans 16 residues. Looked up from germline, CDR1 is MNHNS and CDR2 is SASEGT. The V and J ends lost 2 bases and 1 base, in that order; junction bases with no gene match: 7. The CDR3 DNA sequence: TGTGCCAGCAGTGAATTCGCGACAGGGACCCAAGAGACCCAGTACTTC. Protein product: CASSEFATGTQETQYF.

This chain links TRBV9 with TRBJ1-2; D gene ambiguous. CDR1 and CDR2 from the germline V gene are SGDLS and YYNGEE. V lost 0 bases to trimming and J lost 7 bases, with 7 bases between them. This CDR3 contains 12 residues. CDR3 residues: CASSVDSLGYTF. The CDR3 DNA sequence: TGTGCCAGCAGCGTAGACTCCCTTGGCTACACCTTC.

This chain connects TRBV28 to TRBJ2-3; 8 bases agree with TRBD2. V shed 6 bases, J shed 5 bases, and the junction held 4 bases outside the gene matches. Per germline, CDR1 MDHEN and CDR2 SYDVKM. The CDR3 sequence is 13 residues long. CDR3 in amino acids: CASSPAGGDTQYF. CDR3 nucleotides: TGTGCCAGCAGCCCTGCGGGGGGAGATACGCAGTATTTT.

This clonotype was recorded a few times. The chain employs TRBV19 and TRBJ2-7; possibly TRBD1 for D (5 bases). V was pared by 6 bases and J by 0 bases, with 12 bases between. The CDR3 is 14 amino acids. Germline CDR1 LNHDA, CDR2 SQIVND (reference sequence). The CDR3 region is CASSKDTNSYEQYF. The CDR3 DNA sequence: TGTGCCAGTAGCAAGGACACAAACTCCTACGAGCAGTACTTC.

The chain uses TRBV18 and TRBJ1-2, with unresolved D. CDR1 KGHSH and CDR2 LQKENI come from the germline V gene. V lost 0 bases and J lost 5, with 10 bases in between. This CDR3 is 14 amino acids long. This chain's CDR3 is CASSPPSRVYGYTF. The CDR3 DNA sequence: TGTGCCAGCTCACCACCGTCAAGGGTGTATGGCTACACCTTC.

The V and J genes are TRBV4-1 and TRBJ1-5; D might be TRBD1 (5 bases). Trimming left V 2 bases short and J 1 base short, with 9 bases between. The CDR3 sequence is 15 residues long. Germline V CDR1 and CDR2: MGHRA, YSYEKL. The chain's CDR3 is CASSQRGDSNQPQHF. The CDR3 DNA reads TGCGCCAGCAGCCAACGTGGGGACAGCAATCAGCCCCAGCATTTT.